Listed here is a single T cell receptor beta chain. What it binds is not known. Method: immunoSEQ multiplex PCR; TCRdb's copy keeps in-frame clones and lacks some. The sample holds around 130,000 clones, 70% to 90% seen once. This specimen comes from a study of T cells in localized non-small cell lung cancer. Study findings and constraints: Out of the top 100 tumor clones, a median approximately 50 were seen in adjacent lung. Longer overall survival was seen with higher T cell density measured in blood. Among the tissues sampled, uninvolved adjacent lung had the highest T cell clonality, above tumor. Sequencing covered just one tumor region, so heterogeneity cannot be ruled out.

The receptor was isolated from a female donor of 60 years or more with stage I lung adenocarcinoma. This specimen consisted of peripheral blood, obtained before any cancer treatment.

The CDR3 region is CASTGDRVGRNTGELFF. For the CDR3, the DNA is TGTGCCAGCACCGGAGACAGGGTTGGACGCAACACCGGGGAGCTGTTTTTT. The chain joins TRBV7-2 to TRBJ2-2; 7 bases are a match to TRBD1. Germline CDR1 SGHTA, CDR2 FQGNSA. V dropped 7 bases and J dropped 2; count of bases not matched to a gene: 13. The CDR3 length is 17 residues. Full variable domain (rest looked up from reference TRBV7-2 and TRBJ2-2): GAGVSQSPSNKVTEKGKDVELRCDPISGHTALYWYRQSLGQGLEFLIYFQGNSAPDKSGLPSDRFSAERTGGSVSTLTIQRTQQEDSAVYLCASTGDRVGRNTGELFFGEGSRLTVL.